These T cell receptor beta chains were read from a single sample in a study of T cells after yellow fever vaccination. TCRdb itself ran the 5' RACE reads through MiXCR, one entry per CDR3 protein. The sample contains around 530,000 distinct CDR3 sequences, about a sixth of which appear only once. The sequenced sample was PBMCs, obtained more than 4 days after the first yellow fever vaccination. These receptors all stem from a young man who received the YFV17D yellow fever vaccine. The CDR3 runs from the conserved cysteine through the conserved F or W. A D gene is named only where the DNA matches it firmly. The size entry is marked missing in some rows and otherwise reads once, few, many or a size class.

J gene | D gene | V gene | clone size | CDR3 DNA | CDR3 protein
TRBJ1-4 | TRBD1 | TRBV12-3/TRBV12-4 | many | TGTGCCAGCAGAACAACCGGGACAGGGCGTTTCGAAAAACTGTTTTTT | CASRTTGTGRFEKLFF
TRBJ2-3 | - | TRBV12-3/TRBV12-4 | - | TGTGCCAGCAGCACGGGGGCCGCAGATACGCAGTATTTT | CASSTGAADTQYF
TRBJ2-2 | - | TRBV5-1 | - | TGCGCCAGCACCACCGGGACATCGAACACCGGGGAGCTGTTTTTT | CASTTGTSNTGELFF
TRBJ1-2 | - | TRBV5-4 | - | TGTGCCAGCAGCTTTACTGGCTACTATGGCTACACCTTC | CASSFTGYYGYTF
TRBJ1-4 | - | TRBV5-1 | - | TGCGCCAGCAGCTCCCCTCCTAATGAAAAACTGTTTTTT | CASSSPPNEKLFF
TRBJ2-7 | - | TRBV7-6 | - | TGTGCCAGCAGCCAGGCCCCGGGACCCTACGAGCAGTACTTC | CASSQAPGPYEQYF
TRBJ2-6 | - | TRBV20-1 | many | TGCAGTGGCCTGTCTGGGGCCAACGTCCTGACTTTC | CSGLSGANVLTF
TRBJ2-3 | - | TRBV18 | few | TGTGCCAGCTCACCGGTTGTGGCAGATACGCAGTATTTT | CASSPVVADTQYF
TRBJ1-1 | - | TRBV7-9 | - | TGTGCCAGCAGCCCCCCCCGGGGGTGGTCTGAAGCTTTCTTT | CASSPPRGWSEAFF
TRBJ2-1 | TRBD2 | TRBV5-4 | - | TGTGCCAGCCACCGAGCGGCGGCGGGGGGCTTAAATGAGCAGTTCTTC | CASHRAAAGGLNEQFF
TRBJ2-5 | TRBD1 | TRBV5-4 | - | TGTGCCAGCAGCGGTGGACAGGGCGGGAACCAAGAGACCCAGTACTTC | CASSGGQGGNQETQYF
TRBJ2-3 | - | TRBV20-1 | - | TGCAGTGCTAGAGTAATAGTCCCTAGCACAGATACGCAGTATTTT | CSARVIVPSTDTQYF
TRBJ2-3 | - | TRBV5-1 | few | TGCGCCAGCAGCTTGGAGCATACGCAGTATTTT | CASSLEHTQYF
TRBJ2-5 | TRBD2 | TRBV4-2 | - | TGTGCCAGCAGCCAAGATATAAGCGGGGGGTCGTCTTCAGAGACCCAGTACTTC | CASSQDISGGSSSETQYF
TRBJ2-3 | - | TRBV27 | few | TGTGCCAGCAGTTTGAAGGGGCACTCTAGCACAGATACGCAGTATTTT | CASSLKGHSSTDTQYF
TRBJ2-2 | - | TRBV5-8 | - | TGCGCCAGCAGCTTGGGGATAGACACCGGGGAGCTGTTTTTT | CASSLGIDTGELFF
TRBJ2-1 | - | TRBV7-2 | few | TGTGCCAGCTCCCGGGGAAATAGAAATGAGCAGTTCTTC | CASSRGNRNEQFF
TRBJ2-5 | TRBD2 | TRBV4-3 | few | TGCGCCAGCAGCCACAGACTAGCGGGGGCGAACCAAGAGACCCAGTACTTC | CASSHRLAGANQETQYF
TRBJ1-2 | - | TRBV27 | few | TGTGCCAGCACCACGAGTCCAGGGGAGTACTATGGCTACACCTTC | CASTTSPGEYYGYTF
TRBJ2-7 | TRBD2 | TRBV5-1 | many | TGCGCCAGCAAGGCCATAGCGGGGAGCAACGAGCAGTACTTC | CASKAIAGSNEQYF
TRBJ2-7 | TRBD2 | TRBV3-1 | few | TGTGCCAGCAGCCAACCGACTAGCGGGGACTACGAGCAGTACTTC | CASSQPTSGDYEQYF
TRBJ2-3 | TRBD2 | TRBV12-3/TRBV12-4 | - | TGTGCCAGCAGTTCCCAGCGGGGTCGATACACAGATACGCAGTATTTT | CASSSQRGRYTDTQYF
TRBJ2-2 | TRBD1 | TRBV5-1 | many | TGCGCCAGCAGCCCTCGGACAGGGGGGAACACCGGGGAGCTGTTTTTT | CASSPRTGGNTGELFF
TRBJ2-5 | - | TRBV5-1 | - | TGCGCCAGCAGCCTTGCAGTCCTGTCGGAAGAGACCCAGTACTTC | CASSLAVLSEETQYF
TRBJ1-1 | - | TRBV25-1 | few | TGTGCCAGCAGTGAATATAATGGTGACACTGAAGCTTTCTTT | CASSEYNGDTEAFF
TRBJ2-7 | - | TRBV29-1 | few | TGCAGCGTTGAAGGAGGTGGCAGGGCCCAAACCTACGAGCAGTACTTC | CSVEGGGRAQTYEQYF
TRBJ2-3 | TRBD2 | TRBV7-8 | - | TGTGCCAGCAGCTTAGCCCAGCGGGGGAGGACAGATACGCAGTATTTT | CASSLAQRGRTDTQYF
TRBJ2-5 | - | TRBV12-5 | - | TGTGCTAGTGCCCATCCCGACCACAGAGGTGCCGAGACCCAGTACTTC | CASAHPDHRGAETQYF
TRBJ1-1 | - | TRBV5-1 | - | TGCGCCAGCAGCTTTGTCGAGGGCCGGGGGGCGACTGAAGCTTTCTTT | CASSFVEGRGATEAFF
TRBJ1-4 | - | TRBV6-6 | - | TGTGCCAGCAGTTACGGGGACCACGAAAAACTGTTTTTT | CASSYGDHEKLFF
TRBJ2-5 | TRBD1 | TRBV24-1 | - | TGTGCCACCAGTGATCCGGGACAGCCCACGGAGACCCAGTACTTC | CATSDPGQPTETQYF
TRBJ2-2 | TRBD1 | TRBV20-1 | few | TGCAGTGCTAGAGAACCGGGACAGGGTAACACCGGGGAGCTGTTTTTT | CSAREPGQGNTGELFF
TRBJ2-2 | - | TRBV20-1 | - | TGCAGTGCTTATACTAGATCCGGCACCGGGGAGCTGTTTTTT | CSAYTRSGTGELFF
TRBJ1-1 | - | TRBV5-1 | - | TGCGCCAGCAGCTTGGGCATTCGGGGGGACACTGAAGCTTTCTTT | CASSLGIRGDTEAFF
TRBJ2-1 | - | TRBV11-2 | - | TGTGCCAGCAGCGCAGAAACCGAAGGGTACTACAATGAGCAGTTCTTC | CASSAETEGYYNEQFF
TRBJ2-2 | - | TRBV28 | - | TGTGCCAGCAGTTTAGGTCAGACGAACACCGGGGAGCTGTTTTTT | CASSLGQTNTGELFF
TRBJ1-5 | - | TRBV12-3/TRBV12-4 | - | TGTGCCAGCAGGATGGACAGCTCCAATCGACCCCAGCATTTT | CASRMDSSNRPQHF
TRBJ1-1 | - | TRBV30 | few | TGTGCCTGGAGCTATTGGGAGAACACTGAAGCTTTCTTT | CAWSYWENTEAFF
TRBJ2-1 | - | TRBV18 | - | TGTGCCAGCTCACCAGGGGCTACCCCGAGCTCCTACAATGAGCAGTTCTTC | CASSPGATPSSYNEQFF
TRBJ2-3 | TRBD2 | TRBV20-1 | - | TGCAGTGCTAGAGGCGGGGGAGTAGATACGCAGTATTTT | CSARGGGVDTQYF
TRBJ2-5 | - | TRBV2 | - | TGTGCCAGCAGCCAAGGGGGTAGGGTCCAGACCCAGTACTTC | CASSQGGRVQTQYF
TRBJ2-1 | - | TRBV4-3 | - | TGCGCCAGCAGCCAAGGGGGGGGGCCCACCTACAATGAGCAGTTCTTC | CASSQGGGPTYNEQFF
TRBJ1-2 | TRBD1 | TRBV7-2 | - | TGTGCCAGCAGCTCAAGGACGGGACAGGATGGCTACACCTTC | CASSSRTGQDGYTF
TRBJ2-6 | - | TRBV7-9 | once | TGTGCCCTCTCGGGGGCCGAAACTGGGGCCAACGACCTGACTTTC | CALSGAETGANDLTF
TRBJ2-1 | - | TRBV21-1 | - | TGTGCCAGCAGCAAGACTAGCGCCCTATACAATGAGCAGTTCTTC | CASSKTSALYNEQFF
TRBJ2-1 | TRBD1 | TRBV7-9 | few | TGTGCCAGCAGCTTAATGCCGACAGGGAGCAATGAGCAGTTCTTC | CASSLMPTGSNEQFF
TRBJ1-5 | TRBD1 | TRBV7-9 | few | TGTGCCAGCAGCTCCATGACAGGGGGTGATCAGCCCCAGCATTTT | CASSSMTGGDQPQHF
TRBJ2-2 | - | TRBV5-1 | few | TGCGCCAGCAGCTTGGTTCGGGAAGTCACCGGGGAGCTGTTTTTT | CASSLVREVTGELFF
TRBJ2-5 | TRBD1 | TRBV9 | few | TGTGCCAGCAGCGTAGGGACAGGGAGTTCTCAAGAGACCCAGTACTTC | CASSVGTGSSQETQYF
TRBJ1-1 | - | TRBV18 | - | TGTGCCAGCTCATCGAACTCAAACACTGAAGCTTTCTTT | CASSSNSNTEAFF
TRBJ2-5 | - | TRBV29-1 | - | TGCAGCGTCGCTGTTTCCCAAGAGACCCAGTACTTC | CSVAVSQETQYF
TRBJ1-1 | - | TRBV20-1 | few | TGCAGTGCTAGTCGGGATGGGGGCCCTGAAGCTTTCTTT | CSASRDGGPEAFF
TRBJ2-5 | - | TRBV5-1 | - | TGCGCCAGCAGCCCACAACTAGGTCTAGAGACCCAGTACTTC | CASSPQLGLETQYF
TRBJ1-2 | - | TRBV5-1 | - | TGCGCCAGCAGCTTGGTAGTTCGGAGATCTAACTATGGCTACACCTTC | CASSLVVRRSNYGYTF
TRBJ1-5 | - | TRBV27 | - | TGTGCCAGCAGTCGAGGGCAGGAGAATCAGCCCCAGCATTTT | CASSRGQENQPQHF
TRBJ2-3 | TRBD2 | TRBV7-9 | few | TGTGCCAGCAGCTCCCTAGCGGGGGGGCCTGATACGCAGTATTTT | CASSSLAGGPDTQYF
TRBJ2-6 | - | TRBV20-1 | - | TGCAGTGCTAGAAGTTCCCCTACGTGGGTTCTCTCTGGGGCCAACGTCCTGACTTTC | CSARSSPTWVLSGANVLTF